The 21 T cell receptor beta chains listed next were all sequenced from one sample in a study of regulatory T cells in long-lasting Graves disease. Arm-PCR with iRepertoire HTBI primers amplified the CDR3 regions for these TCR beta libraries. TCRdb fed the multiplex PCR reads into MiXCR, producing one record per CDR3 protein. The data hold 240,000 or so distinct CDR3 sequences, with 20% observed a single time. Time point given: newly diagnosed GD, antithyroid drugs for less than 3 months. Extracted RNA from PBMCs served as the source of the TCR library. The sample consisted of peripheral blood mononuclear cells (PBMCs), taken at new diagnosis, from a patient treated with antithyroid drugs. Source of these receptors: a female donor with Graves disease.

This clonotype came up a few times. This chain joins TRBV19 and TRBJ1-4; D might be TRBD1 (6 bases). CDR1 and CDR2 (germline): LNHDA, SQIVND (reference sequence). The CDR3 consists of 14 residues. V lost 5 bases, J lost 8 bases, and 15 bases lay in between. CDR3 sequence reads: CASSPSETGEKLFF. Written as DNA, the CDR3 is TGTGCCAGTAGTCCGTCTGAAACAGGGGAAAAACTGTTTTTT.

This clonotype was detected many times. V gene TRBV7-2 combines with J gene TRBJ2-3; the match to TRBD2 covers 10 bases. This CDR3 comprises 15 residues. Per the germline V gene, CDR1 is SGHTA and CDR2 is FQGNSA. The V gene end was trimmed by 3 bases and the J gene end by 2 bases; junction bases not matched to a gene: 2. The CDR3 here is CASSFGTSATDTQYF. The CDR3 nucleotides are TGTGCCAGCAGCTTTGGGACTAGCGCCACAGATACGCAGTATTTT.

In this sample, this clonotype turned up many times. V and J are TRBV11-2 and TRBJ2-3; a possible D gene is TRBD2 (5 bases). Germline CDR1 and CDR2: SGHAT and FQNNGV. V was cut by 2 bases and J by 4 bases, with 10 bases left in between. The CDR3 totals 14 residues. The CDR3 DNA follows: TGTGCCAGCAGCTTACTTAGAGGGTCAGATACGCAGTATTTT. Amino acids: CASSLLRGSDTQYF.

This clonotype was detected ten times or more. The chain combines TRBV11-3 with TRBJ2-1; 7 positions agree with TRBD2. The germline gives CDR1 SGHNT, CDR2 YENEEA. The CDR3 has 15 residues. Trimming cost V 1 base and J 3 bases; bases outside gene matches: 3. The CDR3 DNA follows: TGTGCCAGCAGCTTAGGGACTAGAGACTACAATGAGCAGTTCTTC. This gives the protein CASSLGTRDYNEQFF.

This clonotype was recorded many times. V usage is TRBV7-9 and J usage is TRBJ2-7, with 8 bases lining up with TRBD2. Germline V gene sequence: CDR1 SEHNR, CDR2 FQNEAQ (reference sequence). The CDR3 has 16 residues. V trimming: 4 bases; J trimming: 2 bases; junction bases outside the gene matches: 10. This CDR3 is CASSSTGAGVPYEQYF. CDR3 nucleotides: TGTGCCAGCAGCTCCACAGGAGCGGGAGTTCCCTACGAGCAGTACTTC.

This clonotype was seen a few times. The CDR3: CASSQDWRGTDTQYF. In DNA form, the CDR3 reads TGCGCCAGCAGCCAAGATTGGCGGGGGACAGATACGCAGTATTTT. The rearrangement uses TRBV4-3 and TRBJ2-3, with TRBD2 matching 7 bases. The CDR3 runs 15 residues. The germline gives CDR1 LGHNA, CDR2 YSLEER. The V gene end was trimmed by 0 bases and the J gene end by 3 bases; junction bases not matched to a gene: 3.

The rearrangement links TRBV7-9 to TRBJ2-3; D is perhaps TRBD2 (5 bases). CDR1 is SEHNR and CDR2 is FQNEAQ in the germline V gene (reference sequence). The CDR3 extends over 14 amino acids. V dropped 5 bases and J dropped 2 bases, with 11 bases sitting between them. CDR3 nucleotides: TGTGCCAGCAGCATCACTAGGGTCACAGATACGCAGTATTTT. Encoded protein: CASSITRVTDTQYF.

There are many counts of this clonotype. This chain joins TRBV19 and TRBJ2-7; TRBD1 aligns across 8 bases. Trimming took 8 bases from V and 3 from J; bases not matched to a gene: 6. In germline, CDR1 is LNHDA, CDR2 SQIVND (reference sequence). This CDR3 contains 13 residues. The CDR3 region has the DNA TGTGCCAGTGGGGAGACAGGGGACTACGAGCAGTACTTC. Translated, it gives CASGETGDYEQYF.

The sample holds many counts of this clonotype. The chain has TRBV7-2 and TRBJ2-5, with 14 bases aligning to TRBD2. Trimming at V came to 5 bases and at J to 3 bases, leaving 5 bases not matched to a gene. The germline V gene has CDR1 SGHTA and CDR2 FQGNSA. The CDR3 is 16 amino acids. The CDR3, as DNA: TGTGCCAGCAGCCCAAAGACTAGCGGGGGGGAAGAGACCCAGTACTTC. Translation gives CASSPKTSGGEETQYF.

This clonotype was seen many times. The V and J genes are TRBV7-2 and TRBJ2-1; unclear D gene. The CDR3 spans 13 residues. The germline CDR1 and CDR2 sequences are SGHTA and FQGNSA. Trimming pared 1 base from V and 7 bases from J, leaving 8 bases between. As DNA, the CDR3 is TGTGCCAGCAGCTTAGGGGCCGGGAATGAGCAGTTCTTC. This translates into CASSLGAGNEQFF.

This clonotype appeared many times. The chain has TRBV5-5 and TRBJ2-1, with 11 bases fitting TRBD2. In germline, CDR1 is SGHKS, CDR2 YYEKEE (reference sequence). The CDR3 totals 14 residues. With V trimmed by 4 bases and J by 9 bases, 6 bases remained unmatched. The CDR3 sequence: CASSPLAGGIEQFF. CDR3 in DNA: TGTGCCAGCAGCCCGTTAGCGGGGGGGATTGAGCAGTTCTTC.

This clonotype was observed many times. The V call is TRBV20-1, the J call TRBJ2-2, with TRBD1 as a possible D gene (6 bases). CDR1 and CDR2 from the germline V gene are DFQATT and SNEGSKA (reference sequence). This CDR3 is 14 amino acids long. Trimming cost V 6 bases and J 2 bases, with 13 bases left between them. Here the CDR3 reads CSARQGINTGELFF. As DNA, the CDR3 is TGCAGTGCGCGGCAGGGGATAAACACCGGGGAGCTGTTTTTT.

This clonotype was recorded at least ten times. CDR3 DNA sequence: TGTGCCAGCAGTTTACCTGGACGGAACGCCCGCTCCTACGAGCAGTACTTC. This gives the protein CASSLPGRNARSYEQYF. The chain employs TRBV28 and TRBJ2-7, with D unclear. CDR3 size: 17 residues. Looked up from germline, CDR1 is MDHEN and CDR2 is SYDVKM. V dropped 2 bases and J dropped 0 bases, with 17 bases sitting between them.

There are a few counts of this clonotype. This chain links TRBV10-1 with TRBJ2-2; D is perhaps TRBD1 or TRBD2 (7 bases each). In germline, CDR1 is WNHNN, CDR2 SYGVQD (reference sequence). The CDR3 is 16 amino acids. V lost 10 bases, J lost 5 bases, and 23 bases lay in between. In DNA form, the CDR3 reads TGCGCCAACAGCGGAGGACAGGTCGGGGGGACCGGGGAGCTGTTTTTT. Residues: CANSGGQVGGTGELFF.

There are many counts of this clonotype. An end of the junction differs from the germline gene, which may be a read error. The genes are TRBV5-5 and TRBJ1-1; 11 positions match TRBD1. CDR3 size: 15 residues. In germline, CDR1 is SGHKS, CDR2 YYEKEE (reference sequence). The DNA for the CDR3 is TGCGCCAGCAGCTGGGGACAGGGGGTGAACACTGAAGCTTTCTTT. Its translation is CASSWGQGVNTEAFF. The full variable domain, its missing parts supplied by reference TRBV5-5 and TRBJ1-1, is DAGVTQSPTHLIKTRGQQVTLRCSPISGHKSVSWYQQVLGQGPQFIFQYYEKEERGRGNFPDRFSARQFPNYSSELNVNALLLGDSALYLCASSWGQGVNTEAFFGQGTRLTVV.

This clonotype was detected many times. V usage is TRBV2 and J usage is TRBJ2-7, with D hard to call. V lost 1 base and J lost 5, with 12 bases in between. Germline V gene data show CDR1 as SNHLY and CDR2 as FYNNEI. This CDR3 comprises 14 residues. The CDR3 DNA is TGTGCCAGCAGTGAAGATCGAGTTAAGGACGAGCAGTACTTC. This encodes CASSEDRVKDEQYF.

In this sample, this clonotype turned up a few times. V is TRBV7-2 and J is TRBJ1-4; tentatively, D is TRBD1 (6 bases). This CDR3 has 15 amino acids. Germline V lookup: CDR1 SGHTA, CDR2 FQGNSA. Trimming took 0 bases from V and 7 from J, leaving 12 bases between them. CDR3 nucleotide sequence: TGTGCCAGCAGCTTAGCAACAGGGTTTTCTGAAAAACTGTTTTTT. Its protein is CASSLATGFSEKLFF.

Notes on this clonotype: Because the CDR3 is missing its conserved closing phenylalanine or tryptophan, this is likely a read error. The chain links TRBV11-2 to TRBJ1-2, with D maybe TRBD1 (6 bases). There are 12 residues in the CDR3. Germline-derived CDR1 and CDR2 are SGHAT and FQNNGV. Trimming shortened V by 6 bases and J by 6 bases, and 11 bases separated the two germline ends. The CDR3 here is CASSLQGNGYTL. CDR3 nucleotide sequence: TGTGCCAGCAGTTTACAGGGAAATGGCTACACCCTC.

This clonotype was counted ten times or more. The chain carries TRBV5-5 and TRBJ2-7; 10 bases agree with TRBD1. Losses at the gene ends were 4 bases for V and 4 bases for J; bases not matched to a gene: 5. From germline, CDR1 is SGHKS and CDR2 YYEKEE (reference sequence). The CDR3 totals 14 residues. The CDR3 loop reads CASSPDRGPYEQYF. DNA of the CDR3: TGTGCCAGCAGCCCCGACAGGGGGCCATACGAGCAGTACTTC.

This clonotype was counted ten times or more. Written as DNA, the CDR3 is TGTGCCAGCAGCGGTAGCGGGAGAACAGGGCGTGGGGAGACCCAGTACTTC. This sequence encodes CASSGSGRTGRGETQYF. V is TRBV6-2 or TRBV6-3 and J is TRBJ2-5; 9 bases map to TRBD2. The trim removed 6 bases at V and 5 bases at J, leaving 16 bases unmatched. Germline V gene data show CDR1 as MNHEY and CDR2 as SVGEGT. The CDR3 has 17 residues.

A remark on this clonotype: This likely came from a read error, as a far larger clone is one base away. This chain links TRBV7-2 with TRBJ2-7, with a tentative D call TRBD2 (6 bases). Germline V lookup: CDR1 SGHTA, CDR2 FQGNSA. The CDR3 runs to 14 residues. CDR3 sequence reads: CASSLGRGRSRQYF. The DNA of the CDR3 is TGTGCCAGCAGTTTAGGGCGGGGAAGGTCGCGGCAGTACTTC.